Listed below are T cell receptor beta chains from one sample, sequenced in a study of blood T cell repertoires in COVID-19. This table comes from immunoSEQ multiplex PCR, and its TCRdb copy is limited to in-frame clones, with some not included. The sample contains about 230,000 clones, roughly 80% of which appear only once. Material for sequencing was peripheral blood. These receptors all stem from a woman older than 75 with active or convalescent COVID-19. Both conserved end residues are part of each CDR3. D genes are given only for firm matches. The listing skips clone size in some rows; elsewhere it reads once, few, many or a size class.

>-|TRBJ1-3|-|TRBV11-2
TGTGCCAGCAGCCCAGCTGCCGGGAGAAAGGGAAACACCATATATTTT
CASSPAAGRKGNTIYF
>-|TRBJ1-2|TRBD1|TRBV30
TGTGCCTGGAGTGTACGAACGGGACAGGGGGCAAGAGGCTACACCTTC
CAWSVRTGQGARGYTF
>-|TRBJ2-3|TRBD1|TRBV10-3
TGTGCCATAACGACAGGGCTAAGCACAGATACGCAGTATTTT
CAITTGLSTDTQYF
>-|TRBJ2-7|TRBD1|TRBV5-4
TGTGCCAGCAGCTTGTTCCCAGGGGGCTACGAGCAGTACTTC
CASSLFPGGYEQYF
>-|TRBJ2-3|TRBD2|TRBV3-1/TRBV3-2
TGTGCCAGCAGCCCGAAAATGTATAGCGGGCTTAGCACAGATACGCAGTATTTT
CASSPKMYSGLSTDTQYF
>-|TRBJ1-6|-|TRBV30
TGTGCCTGGAGTGAGGGGGTAAATTCACCCCTCCACTTT
CAWSEGVNSPLHF
>-|TRBJ1-4|TRBD1|TRBV28
TGTGCCAGCAGTTCGGGACAGATTAATGAAAAACTGTTTTTT
CASSSGQINEKLFF
>-|TRBJ2-5|-|TRBV19
TGTGCCAGTAGTATAGGAGGGTTGAGGGCTGAGACCCAGTACTTC
CASSIGGLRAETQYF
>-|TRBJ2-5|TRBD1|TRBV30
TGTGCCTGGCAGTCTGGACAGGGAATGGGGTGGCGAGAGACCCAGTACTTC
CAWQSGQGMGWRETQYF
>-|TRBJ1-4|-|TRBV7-2
TGTGCCAGCAGCCCATACCCAGGGGCCCTCCTCCAAAATGAAAAACTGTTTTTT
CASSPYPGALLQNEKLFF
>-|TRBJ2-2|-|TRBV7-7
TGTGCCAGCAGCCTACGGGCGACGTCAGGGAAGAGTACCGGGGAGCTGTTTTTT
CASSLRATSGKSTGELFF
>-|TRBJ2-3|-|TRBV15
TGTGCCACCGGGGGGGGGCGCACAGATACGCAGTATTTT
CATGGGRTDTQYF
>-|TRBJ1-2|TRBD1|TRBV6-5
TGTGCCAGCGGTAGGACAGGGAGGATTCTGAATGGCTACACCTTC
CASGRTGRILNGYTF
>few|TRBJ2-1|TRBD2|TRBV7-2
TGTGCCAGCAGCTTAGAGGGGAGGGAGTACAATGAGCAGTTCTTC
CASSLEGREYNEQFF
>-|TRBJ2-2|TRBD2|TRBV19
TGTGCCAGTAGAGGGAGCGGGAGATCCCAAGCCGGGGAGCTGTTTTTT
CASRGSGRSQAGELFF
>-|TRBJ1-5|TRBD1|TRBV27
TGTGCCACCGCAAACAGGGGGCAGGGCGGCAATCAGCCCCAGCATTTT
CATANRGQGGNQPQHF
>-|TRBJ2-5|-|TRBV25-1
TGTGCCAGCATTGATAGGAGCCGCGAGGAGACCCAGTACTTC
CASIDRSREETQYF
>-|TRBJ2-2|TRBD1|TRBV10-3
TGTGCCATCAGCCAGCCCGGGACAGGGATCGGGGAGCTGTTTTTT
CAISQPGTGIGELFF
>-|TRBJ2-1|TRBD2|TRBV2
TGTGCCACCAGTCCCGCTAGCGGGAGCTCCTACAATGAGCAGTTCTTC
CATSPASGSSYNEQFF
>few|TRBJ1-5|TRBD1|TRBV29-1
TGCAGCGTGAAAACTACAGGGGCCGATCAGCCCCAGCATTTT
CSVKTTGADQPQHF
>-|TRBJ2-7|-|TRBV6-2/TRBV6-3
TGTGCCAGCAGTTGGGGTGACAGACTGGGGAACTACGAGCAGTACTTC
CASSWGDRLGNYEQYF
>-|TRBJ2-7|TRBD1|TRBV27
TGTGCCAGCAGTCCAGGATGGGACAGGATGAACTACGAGCAGTACTTC
CASSPGWDRMNYEQYF
>-|TRBJ1-1|TRBD1|TRBV7-9
TGTGCCAGCAGCTCGCCGACAGGGCAAGCTTTCTTT
CASSSPTGQAFF
>once|TRBJ1-6|TRBD1|TRBV7-2
TGTGCCAGCAGCTTAGGGACAGGGAATAATTCACCCCTCCACTTT
CASSLGTGNNSPLHF
>-|TRBJ2-3|-|TRBV5-1
TGCGCCAGCAGCTTGGGGGGGACTAGCACAGATACGCAGTATTTT
CASSLGGTSTDTQYF
>-|TRBJ1-1|-|TRBV29-1
TGCAGCGTGAAGTCATTGACTCCGAGCACTGAAGCTTTCTTT
CSVKSLTPSTEAFF
>-|TRBJ2-3|-|TRBV6-2/TRBV6-3
TGTGCCAGCAGCGCAGGGATCTCGAGCACAGATACGCAGTATTTT
CASSAGISSTDTQYF
>few|TRBJ1-1|-|TRBV29-1
TGCAGCGTTGTTAACAGGGAAAGTACTGAAGCTTTCTTT
CSVVNRESTEAFF
>few|TRBJ2-7|-|TRBV13
TGTGCCAGCAGCTCCCGACAGATCAACTCCTACGAGCAGTACTTC
CASSSRQINSYEQYF
>once|TRBJ2-3|TRBD2|TRBV5-1
TGCGCCAGCAGCTTGGAGGTAGCGGGAGGGTCAGATACGCAGTATTTT
CASSLEVAGGSDTQYF
>few|TRBJ2-1|TRBD2|TRBV7-9
TGTGCCAGCAGCCGCCCGGCGGGGGGGCTCAATGAGCAGTTCTTC
CASSRPAGGLNEQFF
>-|TRBJ2-7|-|TRBV5-1
TGCGCCAGCGGCCTTCAGGGTGCCTACGAGCAGTACTTC
CASGLQGAYEQYF
>-|TRBJ2-1|-|TRBV28
TGTGCCAGCGGACTCCAGAGTGCCGGGAAATACAATGAGCAGTTCTTC
CASGLQSAGKYNEQFF
>-|TRBJ2-4|TRBD2|TRBV7-2
TGTGCCAGCAACCCTAGCGGGAGGGGGTACAACATTCAGTACTTC
CASNPSGRGYNIQYF
>-|TRBJ2-3|TRBD2|TRBV9
TGTGCCAGCAGCGTAGCGGCTAGCGGGGGCCCCGGAGATACGCAGTATTTT
CASSVAASGGPGDTQYF
>-|TRBJ2-3|TRBD2|TRBV7-3
TGTGCCAGCAGCCAAGGACTAGCGGGGGGCACAGATACGCAGTATTTT
CASSQGLAGGTDTQYF